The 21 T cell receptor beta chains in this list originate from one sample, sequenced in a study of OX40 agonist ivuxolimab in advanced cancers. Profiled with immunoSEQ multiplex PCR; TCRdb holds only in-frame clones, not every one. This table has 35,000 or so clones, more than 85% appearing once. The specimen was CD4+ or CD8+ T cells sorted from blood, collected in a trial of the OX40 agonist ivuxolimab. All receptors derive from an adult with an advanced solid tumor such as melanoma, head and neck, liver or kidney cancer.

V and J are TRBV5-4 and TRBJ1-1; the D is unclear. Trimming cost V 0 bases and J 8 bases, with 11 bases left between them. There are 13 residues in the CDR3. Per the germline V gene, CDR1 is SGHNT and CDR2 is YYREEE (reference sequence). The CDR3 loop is CASSLDPTSEAFF. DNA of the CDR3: TGTGCCAGCAGCTTGGACCCCACCTCAGAAGCTTTCTTT.

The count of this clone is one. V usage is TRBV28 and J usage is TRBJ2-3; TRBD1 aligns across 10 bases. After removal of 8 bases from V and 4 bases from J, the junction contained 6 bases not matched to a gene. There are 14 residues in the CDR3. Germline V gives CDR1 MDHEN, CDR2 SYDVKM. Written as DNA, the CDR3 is TGTGCCAGCGACAGGGGGCGAGAGGCAGATACGCAGTATTTT. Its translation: CASDRGREADTQYF.

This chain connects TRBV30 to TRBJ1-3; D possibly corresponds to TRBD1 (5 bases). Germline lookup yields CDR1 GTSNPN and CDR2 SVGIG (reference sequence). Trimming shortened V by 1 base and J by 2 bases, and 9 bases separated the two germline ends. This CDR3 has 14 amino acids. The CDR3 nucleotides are TGTGCCTGGAGTGCCCCGGGGGCTGGAAACACCATATATTTT. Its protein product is CAWSAPGAGNTIYF.

CDR3 coding DNA: TGCAGCGTTGAAGACGGGACAGGGACGTCCTACGAGCAGTACTTC. This gives the protein CSVEDGTGTSYEQYF. V and J are TRBV29-1 and TRBJ2-7; 9 bases align to TRBD1. Germline loops: CDR1 SQVTM, CDR2 ANQGSEA. This CDR3 is 15 amino acids long. V trimming: 0 bases; J trimming: 1 base; junction bases outside the gene matches: 4.

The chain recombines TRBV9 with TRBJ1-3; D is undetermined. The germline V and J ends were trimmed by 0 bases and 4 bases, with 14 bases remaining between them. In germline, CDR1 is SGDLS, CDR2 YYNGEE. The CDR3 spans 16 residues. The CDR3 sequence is CASSVDNRLSGNTIYF. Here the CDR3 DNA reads TGTGCCAGCAGCGTAGATAACCGCTTGTCCGGAAACACCATATATTTT. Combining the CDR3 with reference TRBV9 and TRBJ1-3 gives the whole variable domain DSGVTQTPKHLITATGQRVTLRCSPRSGDLSVYWYQQSLDQGLQFLIQYYNGEERAKGNILERFSAQQFPDLHSELNLSSLELGDSALYFCASSVDNRLSGNTIYFGEGSWLTVV.

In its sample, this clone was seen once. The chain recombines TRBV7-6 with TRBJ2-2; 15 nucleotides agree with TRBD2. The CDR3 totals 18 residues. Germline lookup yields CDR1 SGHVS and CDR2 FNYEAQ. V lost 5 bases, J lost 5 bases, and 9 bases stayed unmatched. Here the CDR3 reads CASSGLAGGPFRTGELFF. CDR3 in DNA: TGTGCCAGCAGCGGACTAGCGGGGGGGCCCTTTAGGACCGGGGAGCTGTTTTTT. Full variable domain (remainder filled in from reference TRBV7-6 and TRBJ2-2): GAGVSQSPRYKVTKRGQDVALRCDPISGHVSLYWYRQALGQGPEFLTYFNYEAQQDKSGLPNDRFSAERPEGSISTLTIQRTEQRDSAMYRCASSGLAGGPFRTGELFFGEGSRLTVL.

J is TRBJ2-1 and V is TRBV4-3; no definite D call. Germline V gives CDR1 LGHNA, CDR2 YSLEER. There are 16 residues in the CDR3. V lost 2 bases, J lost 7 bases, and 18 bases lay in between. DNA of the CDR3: TGCGCCAGCAGCCAAACCCGGGCTTCCAAGTGGAATGAGCAGTTCTTC. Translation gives CASSQTRASKWNEQFF.

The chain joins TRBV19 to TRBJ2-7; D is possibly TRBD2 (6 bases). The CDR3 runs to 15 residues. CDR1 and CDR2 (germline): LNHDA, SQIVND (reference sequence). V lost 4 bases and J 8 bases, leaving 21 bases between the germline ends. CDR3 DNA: TGTGCCAGTAGTACAGCCCGGAGGGGACCTCGTAAGCAGTACTTC. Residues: CASSTARRGPRKQYF.

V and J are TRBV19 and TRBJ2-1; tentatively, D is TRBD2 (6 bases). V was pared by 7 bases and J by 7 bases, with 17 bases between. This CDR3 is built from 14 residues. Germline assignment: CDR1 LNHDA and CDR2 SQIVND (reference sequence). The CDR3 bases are TGTGCCAGTACAGGGACTCTAGGGCGTAATGAGCAGTTCTTC. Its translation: CASTGTLGRNEQFF.

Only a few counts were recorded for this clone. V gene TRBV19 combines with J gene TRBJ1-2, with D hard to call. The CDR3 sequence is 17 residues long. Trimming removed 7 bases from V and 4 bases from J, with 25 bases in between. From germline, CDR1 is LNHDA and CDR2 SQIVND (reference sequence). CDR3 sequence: CASTGSRPGKGGYGYTF. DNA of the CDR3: TGTGCCAGTACCGGATCCCGCCCTGGGAAGGGAGGCTATGGCTACACCTTC.

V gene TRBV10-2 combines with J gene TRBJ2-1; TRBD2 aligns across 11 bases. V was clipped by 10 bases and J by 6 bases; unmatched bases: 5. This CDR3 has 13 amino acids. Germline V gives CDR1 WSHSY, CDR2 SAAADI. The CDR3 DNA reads TGCGCCACCACTAGCGGGGGACTCAATGAGCAGTTCTTC. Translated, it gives CATTSGGLNEQFF.

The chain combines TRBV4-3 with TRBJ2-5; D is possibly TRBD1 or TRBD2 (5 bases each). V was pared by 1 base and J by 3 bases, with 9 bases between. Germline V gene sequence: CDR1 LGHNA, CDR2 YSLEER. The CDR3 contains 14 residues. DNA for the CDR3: TGCGCCAGCAGCCAAGTGGGGACCGAAGAGACCCAGTACTTC. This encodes CASSQVGTEETQYF.

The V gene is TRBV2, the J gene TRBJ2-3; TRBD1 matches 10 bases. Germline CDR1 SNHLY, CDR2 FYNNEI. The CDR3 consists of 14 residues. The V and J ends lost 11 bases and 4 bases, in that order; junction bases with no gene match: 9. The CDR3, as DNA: TGTGCCTCCACCGAGACAGGGGGCGCAGATACGCAGTATTTT. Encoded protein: CASTETGGADTQYF. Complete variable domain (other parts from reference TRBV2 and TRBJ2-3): EPEVTQTPSHQVTQMGQEVILRCVPISNHLYFYWYRQILGQKVEFLVSFYNNEISEKSEIFDDQFSVERPDGSNFTLKIRSTKLEDSAMYFCASTETGGADTQYFGPGTRLTVL.

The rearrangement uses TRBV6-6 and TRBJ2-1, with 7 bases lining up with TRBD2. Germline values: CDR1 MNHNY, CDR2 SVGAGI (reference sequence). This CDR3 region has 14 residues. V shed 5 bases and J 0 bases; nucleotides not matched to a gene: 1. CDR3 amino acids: CASSPGGSYNEQFF. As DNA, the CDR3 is TGTGCCAGCAGTCCGGGGGGCTCCTACAATGAGCAGTTCTTC.

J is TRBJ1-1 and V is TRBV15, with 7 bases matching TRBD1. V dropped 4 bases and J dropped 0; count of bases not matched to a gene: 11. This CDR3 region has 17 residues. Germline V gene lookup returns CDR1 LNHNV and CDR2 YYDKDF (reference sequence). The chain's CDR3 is CATSNLRGLSVNTEAFF. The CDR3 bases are TGTGCCACCAGCAACCTAAGGGGGCTCTCTGTGAACACTGAAGCTTTCTTT.

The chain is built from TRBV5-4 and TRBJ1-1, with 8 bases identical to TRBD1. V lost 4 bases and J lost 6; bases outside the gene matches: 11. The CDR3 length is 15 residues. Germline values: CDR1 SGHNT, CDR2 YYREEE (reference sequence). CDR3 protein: CASSPSTGVSAEAFF. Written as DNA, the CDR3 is TGTGCCAGCAGCCCCTCGACAGGGGTTTCGGCTGAAGCTTTCTTT.

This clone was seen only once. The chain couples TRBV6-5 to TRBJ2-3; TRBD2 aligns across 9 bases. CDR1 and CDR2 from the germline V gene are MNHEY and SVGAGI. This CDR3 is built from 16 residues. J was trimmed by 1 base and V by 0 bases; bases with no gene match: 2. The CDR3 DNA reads TGTGCCAGCAGTTACTCGGAGCGGGGGGGCACAGATACGCAGTATTTT. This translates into CASSYSERGGTDTQYF.

CDR3 DNA sequence: TGTGCCAGCAGTGATGGGGTGGGCAATGAGCAGTTCTTC. Translated, it gives CASSDGVGNEQFF. The J gene is TRBJ2-1, the V gene TRBV6-4, with D hard to call. Germline-derived CDR1 and CDR2 are MRHNA and SNTAGT. V was trimmed by 3 bases and J by 6 bases, leaving 9 bases between them. The CDR3 sequence is 13 residues long.

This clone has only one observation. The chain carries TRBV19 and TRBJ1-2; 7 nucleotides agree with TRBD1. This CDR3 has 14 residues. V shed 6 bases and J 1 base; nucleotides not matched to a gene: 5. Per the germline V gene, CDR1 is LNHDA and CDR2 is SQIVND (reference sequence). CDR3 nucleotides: TGTGCCAGTAGCTGGGACAGTATTAACTATGGCTACACCTTC. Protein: CASSWDSINYGYTF.

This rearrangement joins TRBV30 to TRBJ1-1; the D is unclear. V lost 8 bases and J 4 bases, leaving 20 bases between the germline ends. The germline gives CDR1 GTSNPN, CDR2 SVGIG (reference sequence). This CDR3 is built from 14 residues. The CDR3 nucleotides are TGTGCCAGTAGTGTAGGAGGACCGCTCACTGAAGCTTTCTTT. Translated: CASSVGGPLTEAFF.

DNA of the CDR3: TGTGCCAGCAGTCCCCTCAAAGGGGGCGGCGAGGCTTTCTTT. Protein: CASSPLKGGGEAFF. The chain employs TRBV6-5 and TRBJ1-1; 7 bases agree with TRBD1. V shed 5 bases, J shed 11 bases, and the junction held 14 bases outside the gene matches. Per the germline V gene, CDR1 is MNHEY and CDR2 is SVGAGI. This CDR3 is 14 amino acids long.